This T cell receptor (beta chain) originates from a study of blood T cell repertoires in COVID-19. Study context: Material from acute and convalescent COVID-19 was sourced from the United States, Italy and Spain. The cDNA or gDNA used as material had been derived from T cells, B-cell-depleted T cells, or PBMCs.

The CDR3 runs 15 residues. Per germline, CDR1 SGHNT and CDR2 YYREEE (reference sequence). V dropped 6 bases and J dropped 0; count of bases not matched to a gene: 3. Original handling: How many nucleated cells were present was estimated from reference gene primer amplification. Generated by immunoSEQ multiplex PCR, the TCRdb table keeps only in-frame clones and is missing some. D and trimming come from the DNA, and the V and J calls and clone size come from that table. The table shows about 210,000 clones, with about 91% occurring only once. Specimen: peripheral blood. This chain joins TRBV5-4 and TRBJ2-1, with 10 bases identical to TRBD2. The sequence was obtained from a man aged 25 to 40 with acute or convalescent COVID-19. The CDR3 DNA follows: TGTGCCAGCACCCAGCGGGGGGGCTCCTACAATGAGCAGTTCTTC. It specifies CASTQRGGSYNEQFF.